The present TCR beta chain was sequenced within a study of CD8 T cells in Susac syndrome. About 0.45 to 1 ug RNA was reverse transcribed with random hexamers. Amplification of TCR beta CDR3 by immunoSEQ multiplex PCR spanned 54 Vbeta and 13 Jbeta. TCRdb ran MiXCR on the immunoSEQ multiplex PCR reads and lists one entry per CDR3 protein. Of roughly 200,000 distinct CDR3 sequences in the sample, over 75% are singletons; the top ten hold 0.085% to 0.1%. Deletions cut 6 bases from V and 1 base from J, with 15 bases between. The CDR3 has 15 residues. Germline V gene sequence: CDR1 LNHDA, CDR2 SQIVND (reference sequence). About this clonotype itself: Antigen: not known.

Study results and caveats: The authors acknowledged that their TCR sequencing and HLA analysis involved a relatively small number of individuals.

The receptor was isolated from a human donor with Susac syndrome. This chain uses TRBV19 with TRBJ2-5; either TRBD1 or TRBD2 may fit D (5 bases each). Material for sequencing was CD4+ T cells from PBMCs. CDR3 loop: CASSSRGVGQETQYF. In nucleotides, the CDR3 is TGTGCCAGTAGCTCGAGGGGAGTCGGCCAAGAGACCCAGTACTTC.